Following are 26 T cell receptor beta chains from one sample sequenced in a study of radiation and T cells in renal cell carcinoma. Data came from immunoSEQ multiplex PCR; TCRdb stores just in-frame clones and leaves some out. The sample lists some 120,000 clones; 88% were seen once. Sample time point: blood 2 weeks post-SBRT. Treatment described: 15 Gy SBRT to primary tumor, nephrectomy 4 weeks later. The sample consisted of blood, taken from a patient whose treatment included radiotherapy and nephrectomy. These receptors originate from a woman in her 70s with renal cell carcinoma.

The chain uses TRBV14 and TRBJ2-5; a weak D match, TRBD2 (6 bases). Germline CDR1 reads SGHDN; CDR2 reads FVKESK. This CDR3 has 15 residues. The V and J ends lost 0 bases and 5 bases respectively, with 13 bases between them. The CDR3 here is CASSQDKGRSETQYF. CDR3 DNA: TGTGCCAGCAGCCAAGATAAGGGGAGGTCGGAGACCCAGTACTTC.

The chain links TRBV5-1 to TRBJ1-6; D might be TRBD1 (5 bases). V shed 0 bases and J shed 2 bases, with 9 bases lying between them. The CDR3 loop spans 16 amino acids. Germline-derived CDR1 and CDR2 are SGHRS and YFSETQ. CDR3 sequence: CASSLEQVPYNSPLHF. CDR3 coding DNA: TGCGCCAGCAGCTTGGAACAGGTCCCCTATAATTCACCCCTCCACTTT.

CDR3 bases: TGTGCCAGCAGCCAGGAGCTAGCGGGGGGGCCTAACACCGGGGAGCTGTTTTTT. Amino acid sequence: CASSQELAGGPNTGELFF. V and J are TRBV5-4 and TRBJ2-2; 12 bases agree with TRBD2. This CDR3 is built from 18 residues. Germline CDR1 reads SGHNT; CDR2 reads YYREEE (reference sequence). J was trimmed by 2 bases and V by 4 bases; bases with no gene match: 9.

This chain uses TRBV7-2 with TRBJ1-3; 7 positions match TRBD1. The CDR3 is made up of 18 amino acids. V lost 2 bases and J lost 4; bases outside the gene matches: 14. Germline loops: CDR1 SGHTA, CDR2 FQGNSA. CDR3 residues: CASSLIGRGPGQGNTIYF. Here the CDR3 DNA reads TGTGCCAGCAGCTTAATAGGCCGCGGCCCGGGACAGGGAAACACCATATATTTT.

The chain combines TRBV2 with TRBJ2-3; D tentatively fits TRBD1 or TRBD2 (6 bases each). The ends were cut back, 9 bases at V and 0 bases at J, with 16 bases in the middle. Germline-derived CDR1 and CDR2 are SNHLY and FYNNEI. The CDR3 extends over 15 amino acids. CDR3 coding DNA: TGTGCCAGTCCGCTCGGGGGCTTTAGCACAGATACGCAGTATTTT. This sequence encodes CASPLGGFSTDTQYF.

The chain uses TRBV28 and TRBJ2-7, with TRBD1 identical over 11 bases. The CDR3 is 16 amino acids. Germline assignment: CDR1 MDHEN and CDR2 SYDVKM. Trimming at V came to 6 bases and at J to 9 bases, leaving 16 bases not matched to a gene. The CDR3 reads CASSLQFGQGAVGQYF. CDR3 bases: TGTGCCAGCAGCCTACAGTTCGGACAGGGGGCTGTCGGGCAGTACTTC.

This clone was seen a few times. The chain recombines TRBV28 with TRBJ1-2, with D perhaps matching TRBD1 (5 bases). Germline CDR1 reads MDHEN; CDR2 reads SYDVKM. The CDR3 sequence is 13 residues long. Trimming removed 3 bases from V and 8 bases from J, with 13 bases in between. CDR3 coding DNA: TGTGCCAGCAGTTTTGCAGGGTCGAACGGCTACACCTTC. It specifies CASSFAGSNGYTF.

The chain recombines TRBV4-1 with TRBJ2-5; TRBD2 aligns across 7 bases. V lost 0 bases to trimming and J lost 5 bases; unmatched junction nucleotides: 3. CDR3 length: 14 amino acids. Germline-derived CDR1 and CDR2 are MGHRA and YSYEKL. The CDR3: CASSQEGGMETQYF. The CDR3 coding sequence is TGCGCCAGCAGCCAAGAGGGGGGGATGGAGACCCAGTACTTC.

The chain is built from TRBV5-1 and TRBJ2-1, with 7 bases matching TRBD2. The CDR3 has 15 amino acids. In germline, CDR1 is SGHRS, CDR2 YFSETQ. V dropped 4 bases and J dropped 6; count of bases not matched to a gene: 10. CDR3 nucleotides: TGCGCCAGCAGCCCGGAAGCGGGGAATTTCAATGAGCAGTTCTTC. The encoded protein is CASSPEAGNFNEQFF. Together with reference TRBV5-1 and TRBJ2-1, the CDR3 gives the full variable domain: KAGVTQTPRYLIKTRGQQVTLSCSPISGHRSVSWYQQTPGQGLQFLFEYFSETQRNKGNFPGRFSGRQFSNSRSEMNVSTLELGDSALYLCASSPEAGNFNEQFFGPGTRLTVL.

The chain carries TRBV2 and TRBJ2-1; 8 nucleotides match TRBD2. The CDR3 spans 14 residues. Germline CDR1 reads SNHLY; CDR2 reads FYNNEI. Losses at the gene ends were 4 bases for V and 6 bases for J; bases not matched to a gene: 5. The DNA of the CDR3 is TGTGCCAGCAGTGTCGGGGGGGCTGTCAATGAGCAGTTCTTC. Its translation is CASSVGGAVNEQFF.

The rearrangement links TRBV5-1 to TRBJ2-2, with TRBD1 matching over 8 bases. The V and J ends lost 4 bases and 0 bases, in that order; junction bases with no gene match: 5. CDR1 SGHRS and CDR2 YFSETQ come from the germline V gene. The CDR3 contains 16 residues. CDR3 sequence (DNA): TGCGCCAGCAGCGTTCGACAGGGGTCGAACACCGGGGAGCTGTTTTTT. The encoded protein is CASSVRQGSNTGELFF.

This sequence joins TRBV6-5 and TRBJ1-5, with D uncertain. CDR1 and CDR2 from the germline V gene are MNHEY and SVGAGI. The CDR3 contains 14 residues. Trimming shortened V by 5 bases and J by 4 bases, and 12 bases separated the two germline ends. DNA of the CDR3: TGTGCCAGCAGTCGCAATGCGTGGAATCAGCCCCAGCATTTT. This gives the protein CASSRNAWNQPQHF.

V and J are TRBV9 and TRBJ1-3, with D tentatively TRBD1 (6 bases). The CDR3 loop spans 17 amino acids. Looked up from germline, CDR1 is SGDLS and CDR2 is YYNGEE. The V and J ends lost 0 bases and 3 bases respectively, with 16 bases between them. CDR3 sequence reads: CASSVAVTGTSGNTIYF. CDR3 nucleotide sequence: TGTGCCAGCAGCGTAGCCGTTACAGGGACTAGTGGAAACACCATATATTTT.

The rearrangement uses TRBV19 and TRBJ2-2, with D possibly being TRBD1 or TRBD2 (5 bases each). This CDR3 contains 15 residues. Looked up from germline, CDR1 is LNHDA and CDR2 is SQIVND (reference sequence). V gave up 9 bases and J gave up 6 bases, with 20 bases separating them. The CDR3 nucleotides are TGTGCCAGCGCAGGGACGGACGCGAGTCCCGGGGAGCTGTTTTTT. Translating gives CASAGTDASPGELFF.

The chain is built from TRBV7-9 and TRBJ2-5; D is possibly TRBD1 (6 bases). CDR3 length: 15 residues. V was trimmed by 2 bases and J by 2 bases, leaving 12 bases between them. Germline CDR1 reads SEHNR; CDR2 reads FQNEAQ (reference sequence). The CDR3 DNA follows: TGTGCCAGCAGCTTAAAGGCAGGGGAACAAGAGACCCAGTACTTC. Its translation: CASSLKAGEQETQYF.

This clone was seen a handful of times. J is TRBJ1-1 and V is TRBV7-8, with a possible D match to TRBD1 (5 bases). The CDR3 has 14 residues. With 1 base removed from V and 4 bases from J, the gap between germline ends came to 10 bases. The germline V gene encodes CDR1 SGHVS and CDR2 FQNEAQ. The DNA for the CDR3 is TGTGCCAGCAGCTTAGTGGGGGGAGGCACTGAAGCTTTCTTT. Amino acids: CASSLVGGGTEAFF. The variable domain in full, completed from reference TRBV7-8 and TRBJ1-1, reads GAGVSQSPRYKVAKRGQDVALRCDPISGHVSLFWYQQALGQGPEFLTYFQNEAQLDKSGLPSDRFFAERPEGSVSTLKIQRTQQEDSAVYLCASSLVGGGTEAFFGQGTRLTVV.

CDR3 sequence: CASSLAQGDTQYF. DNA of the CDR3: TGTGCCAGCAGCTTGGCCCAGGGGGATACGCAGTATTTT. The chain employs TRBV5-4 and TRBJ2-3, with a weak D call TRBD1 (6 bases). Germline loops: CDR1 SGHNT, CDR2 YYREEE (reference sequence). CDR3 length equals 13 residues. Trimming cost V 0 bases and J 6 bases, with 8 bases left between them.

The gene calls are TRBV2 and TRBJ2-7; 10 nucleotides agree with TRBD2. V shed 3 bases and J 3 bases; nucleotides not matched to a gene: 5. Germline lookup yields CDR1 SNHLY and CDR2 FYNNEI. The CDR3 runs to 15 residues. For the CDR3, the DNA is TGTGCCAGCAGTGAGGCTAGCGGGGGTGGCTACGAGCAGTACTTC. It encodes CASSEASGGGYEQYF.

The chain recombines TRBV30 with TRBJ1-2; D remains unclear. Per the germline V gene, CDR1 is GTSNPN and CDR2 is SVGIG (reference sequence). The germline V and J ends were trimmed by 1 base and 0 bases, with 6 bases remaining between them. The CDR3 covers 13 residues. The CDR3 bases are TGTGCCTGGAGTGGTGGGGCTAACTATGGCTACACCTTC. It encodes CAWSGGANYGYTF.

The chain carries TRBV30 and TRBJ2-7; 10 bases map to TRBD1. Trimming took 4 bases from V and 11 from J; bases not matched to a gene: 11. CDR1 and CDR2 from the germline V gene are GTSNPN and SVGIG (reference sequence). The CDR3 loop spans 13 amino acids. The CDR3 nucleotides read TGTGCCTGGACCGCCGGGACAGGGGCCGGCGAGTACTTC. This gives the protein CAWTAGTGAGEYF.

CDR3 protein: CASSLEGAYTGELFF. The CDR3 coding sequence is TGCGCCAGCAGCTTGGAAGGGGCTTACACCGGGGAGCTGTTTTTT. The V and J genes are TRBV5-1 and TRBJ2-2; D is possibly TRBD1 (5 bases). V was shortened by 0 bases and J by 3 bases, with 9 bases between the two germline ends. This CDR3 is 15 amino acids long. Germline V gene sequence: CDR1 SGHRS, CDR2 YFSETQ. Using reference TRBV5-1 and TRBJ2-2 for the parts outside the CDR3, the full variable domain is KAGVTQTPRYLIKTRGQQVTLSCSPISGHRSVSWYQQTPGQGLQFLFEYFSETQRNKGNFPGRFSGRQFSNSRSEMNVSTLELGDSALYLCASSLEGAYTGELFFGEGSRLTVL.

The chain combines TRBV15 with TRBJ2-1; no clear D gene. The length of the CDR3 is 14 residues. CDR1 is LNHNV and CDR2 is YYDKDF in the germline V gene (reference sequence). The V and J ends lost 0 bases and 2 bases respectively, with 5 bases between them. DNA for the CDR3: TGTGCCACCAGCAGAGATGCCGCCTACAATGAGCAGTTCTTC. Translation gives CATSRDAAYNEQFF.

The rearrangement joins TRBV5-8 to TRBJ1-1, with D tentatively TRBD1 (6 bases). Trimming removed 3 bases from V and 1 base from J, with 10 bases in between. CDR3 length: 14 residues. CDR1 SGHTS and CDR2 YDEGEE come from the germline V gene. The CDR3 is CASSSTGENTEAFF. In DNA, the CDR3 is TGTGCCAGCAGCTCGACAGGAGAGAACACTGAAGCTTTCTTT.

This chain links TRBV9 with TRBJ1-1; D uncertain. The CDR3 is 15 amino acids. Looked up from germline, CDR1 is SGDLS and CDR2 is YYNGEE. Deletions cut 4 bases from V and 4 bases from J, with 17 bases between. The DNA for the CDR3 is TGTGCCAGCAGCTCCCACAGTGGGGTTGGCACTGAAGCTTTCTTT. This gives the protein CASSSHSGVGTEAFF.

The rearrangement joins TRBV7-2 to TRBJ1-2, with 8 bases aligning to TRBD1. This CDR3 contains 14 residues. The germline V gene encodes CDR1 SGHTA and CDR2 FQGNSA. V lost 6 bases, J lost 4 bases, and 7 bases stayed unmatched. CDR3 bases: TGTGCCAGCAGTCCGACAGGGGAGGGCTATGGCTACACCTTC. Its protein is CASSPTGEGYGYTF.

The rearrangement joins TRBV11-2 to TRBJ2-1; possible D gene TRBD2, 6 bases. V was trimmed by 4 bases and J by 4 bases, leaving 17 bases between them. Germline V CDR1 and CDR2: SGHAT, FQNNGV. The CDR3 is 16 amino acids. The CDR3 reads CASSSLGGGLYNEQFF. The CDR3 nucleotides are TGTGCCAGCAGCTCCTTGGGGGGAGGTTTATACAATGAGCAGTTCTTC.